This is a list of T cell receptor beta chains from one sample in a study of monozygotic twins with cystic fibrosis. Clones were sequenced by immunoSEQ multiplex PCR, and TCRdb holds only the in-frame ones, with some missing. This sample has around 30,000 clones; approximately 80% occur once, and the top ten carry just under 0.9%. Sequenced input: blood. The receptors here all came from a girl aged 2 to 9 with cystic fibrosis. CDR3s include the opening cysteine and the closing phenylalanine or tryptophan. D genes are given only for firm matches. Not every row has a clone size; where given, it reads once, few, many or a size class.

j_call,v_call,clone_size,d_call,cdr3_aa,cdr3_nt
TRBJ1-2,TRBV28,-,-,CASSFRGGGHYGYTF,TGTGCCAGCAGTTTCCGGGGAGGGGGGCACTATGGCTACACCTTC
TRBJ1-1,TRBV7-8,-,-,CASSLQRTQNTEAFF,TGTGCCAGCAGCTTACAAAGGACACAGAACACTGAAGCTTTCTTT
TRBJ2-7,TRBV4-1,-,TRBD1,CASSQETGTGSYEQYF,TGCGCCAGCAGCCAAGAAACCGGGACAGGATCCTACGAGCAGTACTTC
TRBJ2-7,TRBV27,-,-,CASSVTPLYEQYF,TGTGCCAGCAGTGTGACCCCCCTCTACGAGCAGTACTTC
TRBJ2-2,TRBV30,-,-,CAWIWAGELFF,TGTGCCTGGATATGGGCCGGGGAGCTGTTTTTT
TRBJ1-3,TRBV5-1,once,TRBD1,CASSLGDSSGNTIYF,TGCGCCAGCAGCTTGGGGGACAGCTCTGGAAACACCATATATTTT
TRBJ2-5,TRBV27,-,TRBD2,CASSLLAGGPSETQYF,TGTGCCAGCAGTTTATTAGCGGGAGGGCCCTCGGAGACCCAGTACTTC
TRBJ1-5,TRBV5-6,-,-,CASSRDLDQPQHF,TGTGCCAGCAGCCGGGACTTAGATCAGCCCCAGCATTTT
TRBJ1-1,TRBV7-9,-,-,CASSLDGGSGAEAFF,TGTGCCAGCAGCTTAGATGGAGGGAGTGGCGCTGAAGCTTTCTTT
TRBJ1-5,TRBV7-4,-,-,CASSLERYNQPQHF,TGTGCCAGCAGCTTAGAACGGTACAATCAGCCCCAGCATTTT
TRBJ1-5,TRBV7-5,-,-,CVRSLVAGGEVKGDQPQHF,TGTGTCAGAAGCTTAGTCGCAGGGGGGGAGGTCAAGGGCGATCAGCCCCAGCATTTT
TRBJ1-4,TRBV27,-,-,CASSFTGLGEKLFF,TGTGCCAGCAGTTTTACAGGGTTGGGGGAAAAACTGTTTTTT
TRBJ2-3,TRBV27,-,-,CASSFGSADTQYF,TGTGCCAGCAGTTTCGGGAGTGCAGATACGCAGTATTTT
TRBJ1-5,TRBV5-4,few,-,CASSLGLDQPQHF,TGTGCCAGCAGCTTGGGTTTGGACCAGCCCCAGCATTTT
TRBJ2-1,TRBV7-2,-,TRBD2,CASSLVRAGGRNEQFF,TGTGCCAGCAGCTTAGTCCGAGCGGGAGGGCGCAATGAGCAGTTCTTC
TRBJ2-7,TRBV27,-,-,CASSLREGSLTFYEQYF,TGTGCCAGCAGTTTACGGGAAGGGTCACTTACCTTCTACGAGCAGTACTTC
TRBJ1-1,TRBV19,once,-,CASSIGKETEAFF,TGTGCCAGTAGTATAGGAAAGGAAACTGAAGCTTTCTTT
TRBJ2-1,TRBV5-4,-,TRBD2,CASSYTGGSNEQFF,TGTGCCAGCAGCTATACGGGGGGTTCCAATGAGCAGTTCTTC
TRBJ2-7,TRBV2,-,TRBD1,CASSEFGTGGLYEQYF,TGTGCCAGCAGTGAATTCGGGACAGGGGGCCTCTACGAGCAGTACTTC
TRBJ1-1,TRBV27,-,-,CASSLSTGNTEAFF,TGTGCCAGCAGTTTATCCACGGGGAACACTGAAGCTTTCTTT
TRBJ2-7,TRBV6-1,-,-,CASTVVLSYEQYF,TGTGCCAGCACCGTCGTTCTATCCTACGAGCAGTACTTC
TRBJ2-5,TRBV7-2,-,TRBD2,CASSPDLAGRGGAETQYF,TGTGCCAGCAGCCCAGACCTAGCGGGGAGAGGGGGGGCGGAGACCCAGTACTTC
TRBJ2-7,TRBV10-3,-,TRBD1,CAISELAGQGYYEQYF,TGTGCCATCAGTGAGCTGGCGGGACAGGGATACTACGAGCAGTACTTC
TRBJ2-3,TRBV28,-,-,CASSGGIGTDTQYF,TGTGCCAGCAGTGGAGGGATTGGCACAGATACGCAGTATTTT
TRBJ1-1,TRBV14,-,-,CASSQGFRFGPLNTEAFF,TGTGCCAGCAGCCAAGGATTCAGGTTCGGACCCCTGAACACTGAAGCTTTCTTT
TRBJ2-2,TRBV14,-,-,CASSQDRPGELFF,TGTGCCAGCAGCCAAGATAGGCCCGGGGAGCTGTTTTTT
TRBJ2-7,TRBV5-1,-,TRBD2,CASRRAGTSSNGQYF,TGCGCCAGCAGGCGGGCCGGGACTAGCTCGAACGGGCAGTACTTC
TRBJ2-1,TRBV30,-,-,CARGSSLNYNEQFF,TGTGCCCGGGGGAGCTCCCTAAACTACAATGAGCAGTTCTTC
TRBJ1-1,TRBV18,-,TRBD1,CASSPGQGTEAFF,TGTGCCAGCTCACCGGGACAGGGCACTGAAGCTTTCTTT
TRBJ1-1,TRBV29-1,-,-,CSVGPGLGNTEAFF,TGCAGCGTCGGACCGGGACTGGGGAACACTGAAGCTTTCTTT
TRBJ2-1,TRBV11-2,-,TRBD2,CASSLRAGALRRFF,TGTGCCAGCAGCCTACGGGCGGGAGCGTTACGGAGGTTCTTC
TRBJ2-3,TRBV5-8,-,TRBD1,CASSLAMGTGVADTQYF,TGTGCCAGCAGCTTGGCAATGGGGACAGGGGTGGCAGATACGCAGTATTTT
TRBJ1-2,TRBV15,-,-,CATSRVPVLGLGYTF,TGTGCCACCAGCAGAGTTCCGGTGCTCGGGCTTGGCTACACCTTC
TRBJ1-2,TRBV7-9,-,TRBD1,CASRTGADGYTF,TGTGCCAGCAGAACAGGGGCCGATGGCTACACCTTC
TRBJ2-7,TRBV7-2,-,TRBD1,CASSLRDSYEQYF,TGTGCCAGCAGCCTCCGGGACAGCTACGAGCAGTACTTC
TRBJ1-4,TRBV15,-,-,CATSRDYGGLDEKLFF,TGTGCCACCAGCAGAGATTACGGAGGGCTCGATGAAAAACTGTTTTTT
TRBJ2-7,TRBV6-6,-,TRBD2,CASSLRDYDLEEQYF,TGTGCCAGCAGTTTACGGGACTACGATCTGGAAGAGCAGTACTTC
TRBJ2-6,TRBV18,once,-,CASSPKDTSSGANVLTF,TGTGCCAGCTCACCCAAGGACACTAGCTCTGGGGCCAACGTCCTGACTTTC
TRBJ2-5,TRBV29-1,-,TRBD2,CSVAGVGETQYF,TGCAGCGTAGCGGGAGTGGGAGAGACCCAGTACTTC
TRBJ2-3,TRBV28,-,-,CASSPYSTDTQYF,TGTGCCAGCAGTCCCTATAGCACAGATACGCAGTATTTT